This T cell receptor (beta chain) was captured in a study of OX40 agonist ivuxolimab in advanced cancers. Enrollment shut out patients with autoimmune disease history or systemic immunosuppression. The study sampled blood at baseline, cycle 4 day 1, and cycle 7 day 1. Deletions cut 4 bases from V and 4 bases from J, with 14 bases between. CDR3 size: 15 residues. Germline CDR1 ENHRY, CDR2 SYGVKD. Clones were read by immunoSEQ multiplex PCR, and TCRdb kept only the in-frame ones, dropping some. The table has tens of thousands of clones, about 86% seen once. This material consisted of CD4+ or CD8+ T cells sorted from blood, taken in a trial of the OX40 agonist ivuxolimab. This chain uses TRBV10-3 with TRBJ1-3; no definite D call. This clonotype was obtained from an adult with an advanced solid tumor such as melanoma, head and neck, liver or kidney cancer. CDR3 loop: CAISGVSGFGNTIYF. The CDR3 nucleotides read TGTGCCATCAGTGGGGTTTCTGGGTTCGGAAACACCATATATTTT.